Listed below are T cell receptor beta chains from one sample, sequenced in a study of identical twins. TCRdb ran MiXCR on the 5' RACE reads and lists one entry per CDR3 protein. The top ten hold about 0.3% of the sample, which has some 1,700,000 distinct CDR3 sequences, less than 35% seen once. Sequences were obtained from cord blood. The origin of the receptors is a newborn girl in good health. Each CDR3 is given with its conserved first and last residue. A D gene is named only where the DNA matches it firmly. Clone size is not always given. Where it is, it says once, few, many or a class for expanded clones.

abundance,j_gene,d_gene,v_gene,CDR3nt,CDR3aa
many,TRBJ2-5,.,TRBV28,TGTGCCAGCACCGGGTGGTCTGAAGAGACCCAGTACTTC,CASTGWSEETQYF
.,TRBJ2-7,.,TRBV7-2,TGTGCCAGCAGCTTTTCCCGCCCTAACTACGAGCAGTACTTC,CASSFSRPNYEQYF
.,TRBJ2-3,TRBD1,TRBV27,TGTGCCAGCAGTTTGGGGTACAGGGGCCTTTCCACAGATACGCAGTATTTT,CASSLGYRGLSTDTQYF
.,TRBJ2-1,TRBD1,TRBV7-9,TGTTCCAGCAGCTTAGTTCCAATTTACCGGGACAGGGTACGATGGGAGCAGTTCTTC,CSSSLVPIYRDRVRWEQFF
.,TRBJ2-7,.,TRBV15,TGTGCCACCAGCAGAGAGGAAGGGGAGCAGTACTTC,CATSREEGEQYF
.,TRBJ2-2,.,TRBV20-1,TGCAGTGCTAGATCCGACAGGAACACCGGGGAGCTGTTTTTT,CSARSDRNTGELFF
few,TRBJ2-3,.,TRBV29-1,TGCAGCGTTGGCGGCGGGACTCGCACAGATACGCAGTATTTT,CSVGGGTRTDTQYF
few,TRBJ2-3,.,TRBV9,TGTGCCAGCAGCAGCGGGACAGATTTTGGTACGCAGTATTTT,CASSSGTDFGTQYF
few,TRBJ1-1,.,TRBV7-2,TGTGCCAGCAGCTTAGTTGGGCAGTCTGAAGCTTTCTTT,CASSLVGQSEAFF
few,TRBJ2-7,.,TRBV14,TGTGCCAGCAGCCAAGCAGCCCCCGGTTACGAGCAGTACTTC,CASSQAAPGYEQYF
.,TRBJ2-2,TRBD2,TRBV20-1,TGCAGTGCTACTAGCGGGAGGAGCACCGGGGAGCTGTTTTTT,CSATSGRSTGELFF
.,TRBJ2-7,.,TRBV7-9,TGTGCCAGCAGCTTATGGGGGGCCTACAATGAGCAGTACTTC,CASSLWGAYNEQYF
.,TRBJ2-1,.,TRBV27,TGTGCCAGCAGTTTGTCCATAGCGCTCGATGAGCAGTTCTTC,CASSLSIALDEQFF
.,TRBJ2-7,.,TRBV27,TGTGCCAGCAGTTCCTACGGACAGTTTTCCTACGAGCAGTACTTC,CASSSYGQFSYEQYF
.,TRBJ2-2,TRBD1,TRBV12-3/TRBV12-4,TGTGCCAGCAGTTTTGACAGGGGGCTCGGCGGGGAGCTGTTTTTT,CASSFDRGLGGELFF
.,TRBJ2-5,.,TRBV20-1,TGCAGTGCACGGGAAAGCGGGCTTCAAGAGACCCAGTACTTC,CSARESGLQETQYF
.,TRBJ2-7,TRBD2,TRBV27,TGTGCCAGCAGTTTATTCCCTAGCGGGAGTCGAGAGCGGTACTTC,CASSLFPSGSRERYF
.,TRBJ1-2,TRBD1,TRBV27,TGTGCCAGCAGTTTATGGGGACAGGGGGCCGACTATGGCTACACCTTC,CASSLWGQGADYGYTF
few,TRBJ2-4,.,TRBV27,TGTGCCAGCAGGAGGAATAAAGAGCAGTACTTC,CASRRNKEQYF
few,TRBJ2-2,.,TRBV10-3,TGTGCCATTAGTCGTGAAGGGAACACCGGGGAGCTGTTTTTT,CAISREGNTGELFF
.,TRBJ1-5,TRBD1,TRBV2,TGTGCCAGCAGGGGACAGGATTATAGCAATCAGCCCCAGCATTTT,CASRGQDYSNQPQHF
.,TRBJ2-7,.,TRBV9,TGTGCCAGCAGCGTAGTGGGTTCCTCAAAAGAGCAGTACTTC,CASSVVGSSKEQYF
few,TRBJ1-2,TRBD1,TRBV2,TGTGCCAGCAGTGTAGGGGGCGCAAATGGCTACACCTTC,CASSVGGANGYTF
few,TRBJ1-4,.,TRBV2,TGTGCCAGCAAGAAGACAGCCTATAATGAAAAACTGTTTTTT,CASKKTAYNEKLFF
.,TRBJ1-2,TRBD1,TRBV2,TGTGCCAGCCGAAAAGGGACAGGGGATGGCTACACCTTC,CASRKGTGDGYTF
few,TRBJ2-3,.,TRBV4-1,TGCGCCAGCACCCGACGGTCAGTACTTGACCGCACAGATACGCAGTATTTT,CASTRRSVLDRTDTQYF
few,TRBJ2-4,.,TRBV19,TGTGCCACCTCTATAATGGTCGGGATCCGGGCCAAAAACATTCAGTACTTC,CATSIMVGIRAKNIQYF
.,TRBJ2-7,TRBD2,TRBV20-1,TGCAGTGCGAAGACTAGCGGGAGTTGGTCCTACGAGCAGTACTTC,CSAKTSGSWSYEQYF
few,TRBJ2-7,.,TRBV12-3/TRBV12-4,TGTGCCAGCAGTTATTGGGGTTTTCATGGACAGCTCACCTACGAGCAGTACTTC,CASSYWGFHGQLTYEQYF
.,TRBJ2-1,TRBD2,TRBV10-3,TGTGCCATCAGTGAGAGGACTAGCGGCTACAATGAGCAGTTCTTC,CAISERTSGYNEQFF
.,TRBJ2-1,TRBD2,TRBV28,TGTGCCAGCAGTTTGGGCGGGAGGCGCCCGTTCTTC,CASSLGGRRPFF
.,TRBJ2-3,TRBD1,TRBV11-3,TGTGCCAGCAGCTTTGGATCCTGGGACAGGTCCTCTTATACGCAGTATTTT,CASSFGSWDRSSYTQYF
.,TRBJ2-3,.,TRBV3-1,TGTGCCAGCAGTCCCGGACCCGGGAAGGATACGCAGTATTTT,CASSPGPGKDTQYF
.,TRBJ2-7,.,TRBV20-1,TGCAGTGCTAGAGCGATAAGTTGGACCGAGCAGTACTTC,CSARAISWTEQYF
.,TRBJ2-7,TRBD2,TRBV7-2,TGTGCCAGCAGCTTCACCGGGGACTACTACGAGCAGTACTTC,CASSFTGDYYEQYF
.,TRBJ2-1,.,TRBV13,TGTGCCAGCAGCTTAACTAGCTCTCATCTTGCAAATGAGCGGTTCTTC,CASSLTSSHLANERFF
many,TRBJ1-5,.,TRBV5-1,TGTGCCAGCAGTCCCGGGACATATAGCAATCAGCCCCAGCATTTT,CASSPGTYSNQPQHF
.,TRBJ2-1,TRBD2,TRBV13,TGTGCCAGCAGCTTATTCGCGGGGGTCAGCTCCTACAATGAGCAGTTCTTC,CASSLFAGVSSYNEQFF
few,TRBJ2-1,TRBD1,TRBV7-2,TGTGCCAGCAGCTTAGTAGGGGGACAGCGCAATGAGCAGTTCTTC,CASSLVGGQRNEQFF
few,TRBJ1-1,.,TRBV11-1,TGTGCCAGCAGCTTCCGAATACGGAGCTCGGGACCCGAGACTGAAGCTTTCTTT,CASSFRIRSSGPETEAFF
.,TRBJ2-2,.,TRBV6-1,TGTGCCAGCGGGAGACTAGGGGTTCAGGCCGGGGAGCTGTTTTTT,CASGRLGVQAGELFF
few,TRBJ1-6,.,TRBV6-1,TGTGCCAGCAGTCCGCGACAGATTTCCAATTCACCCCTCCACTTT,CASSPRQISNSPLHF
few,TRBJ2-5,.,TRBV27,TGTGCCAGCAGTTTATGGGGGTCCCTGGGAGAGACCCAGTACTTC,CASSLWGSLGETQYF
many,TRBJ2-3,TRBD2,TRBV12-3/TRBV12-4,TGTGCCAGCAGAGTAGCGGGGGGCCCTACGCAGTATTTT,CASRVAGGPTQYF
many,TRBJ2-3,.,TRBV20-1,TGCAGTGCTAGAGGGGCGGGGTTAACAGATACGCAGTATTTT,CSARGAGLTDTQYF
.,TRBJ2-2,.,TRBV11-1,TGTGCCAGCAGCTTCAAGACAACCGGGGAGCTGTTTTTT,CASSFKTTGELFF
few,TRBJ1-1,.,TRBV5-5,TGTGCCAGCAGTCTAACGGACAGCACTGAAGCTTTCTTT,CASSLTDSTEAFF
few,TRBJ1-1,.,TRBV2,TGTGCCAGCACCGAAGGCAGGAACACTGAAGCTTTCTTT,CASTEGRNTEAFF
.,TRBJ2-7,.,TRBV7-8,TGTGCCAGCAGTCCTCGTTTTAGAGGCTCCTACGAGCAGTACTTC,CASSPRFRGSYEQYF
many,TRBJ2-7,.,TRBV29-1,TGCAGCGTTGAATACCCGTGGGCCTACGAGCAGTACTTC,CSVEYPWAYEQYF
.,TRBJ2-7,.,TRBV4-2,TGTGCCAGCAGCCAAGGGCCCGAATCCTACAATGAGCAGTACTTC,CASSQGPESYNEQYF
.,TRBJ2-7,.,TRBV20-1,TGCAGTGCTAGAGGGAAACGACAGGCCTACGAGCAGTACTTC,CSARGKRQAYEQYF
few,TRBJ1-4,TRBD1,TRBV5-1,TGCGCCAGCAGCTTGGGGGCTACAGGGGGAGGAAAACTGTTTTTT,CASSLGATGGGKLFF
.,TRBJ1-6,.,TRBV27,TGTGCCAGCAGTCTCCGAGGACAGTCCTCCTATAATTCACCCCTCCACTTT,CASSLRGQSSYNSPLHF